One and the same sample provided the 6 T cell receptor beta chains below, sequenced in a study of T cell repertoires in cytomegalovirus infection (dated by TCRdb to about 2019). Sequenced on an Illumina HiSeq 1500. TCRdb applied fastp at Q25 and MiXCR to the public reads, then kept only in-frame beta chains. Each entry merges the rows of one CDR3 protein and shows their most common DNA and genes. Here the sample has some 170,000 distinct CDR3 sequences; about a sixth occur a single time. The ten largest account for about 23% of the sample. Sample: CD8+ T cells from PBMCs. These receptor sequences come from a human donor in good health (CMV status not recorded). Some clones in this sample may be carry-over from other donors' samples.

The V gene is TRBV12-3 or TRBV12-4, the J gene TRBJ1-2; D is ambiguous. With 3 bases removed from V and 6 bases from J, the gap between germline ends came to 11 bases. CDR3 length: 13 residues. The CDR3 region has the DNA TGTGCCAGCAGTTTCTCGGGAGGGCATGGCTACACCTTC. Protein: CASSFSGGHGYTF.

The chain employs TRBV20-1 and TRBJ2-1, with D hard to call. The V and J ends lost 6 bases and 4 bases respectively, with 25 bases between them. This CDR3 contains 17 residues. Germline CDR1 and CDR2: DFQATT and SNEGSKA (reference sequence). The CDR3 here is CSALSVDLFNPYNEQFF. The CDR3 DNA follows: TGCAGTGCCCTGAGCGTAGATCTATTTAACCCTTACAATGAGCAGTTCTTC.

The rearrangement links TRBV19 to TRBJ2-4; 8 bases map to TRBD2. Germline CDR1 and CDR2: LNHDA and SQIVND (reference sequence). The CDR3 loop spans 11 amino acids. The trim removed 9 bases at V and 9 bases at J, leaving 4 bases unmatched. CDR3 in amino acids: CASFSGVIQYF. DNA of the CDR3: TGTGCCAGCTTTAGCGGGGTCATTCAGTACTTC.

This clonotype was seen more than once but under ten times. The CDR3 loop is CASSLTGEFTEAFF. In DNA form, the CDR3 reads TGTGCCAGCAGCTTAACTGGGGAGTTCACTGAAGCTTTCTTT. This sequence joins TRBV7-3 and TRBJ1-1; no reliable D call. The germline V and J ends were trimmed by 0 bases and 4 bases, with 9 bases remaining between them. The V gene's germline CDR1 is SGHTA and CDR2 FQGTGA. This CDR3 is 14 amino acids long.

This clonotype turned up a few times. The chain uses TRBV20-1 and TRBJ2-2; D gene unclear. V dropped 6 bases and J dropped 4 bases, with 12 bases sitting between them. CDR3 length equals 13 residues. Germline V gene lookup returns CDR1 DFQATT and CDR2 SNEGSKA (reference sequence). This CDR3 reads CSAPLSGTGELFF. The CDR3 bases are TGCAGTGCACCCTTATCGGGCACCGGGGAGCTGTTTTTT.

This clonotype has a handful of counts. This chain connects TRBV10-2 to TRBJ1-1; unclear D gene. CDR1 and CDR2 from the germline V gene are WSHSY and SAAADI. Trimming pared 3 bases from V and 5 bases from J, leaving 10 bases between. This CDR3 is 13 amino acids long. CDR3 sequence reads: CASSEPGGTEAFF. The CDR3 DNA reads as TGCGCCAGCAGTGAACCGGGAGGAACTGAAGCTTTCTTT.